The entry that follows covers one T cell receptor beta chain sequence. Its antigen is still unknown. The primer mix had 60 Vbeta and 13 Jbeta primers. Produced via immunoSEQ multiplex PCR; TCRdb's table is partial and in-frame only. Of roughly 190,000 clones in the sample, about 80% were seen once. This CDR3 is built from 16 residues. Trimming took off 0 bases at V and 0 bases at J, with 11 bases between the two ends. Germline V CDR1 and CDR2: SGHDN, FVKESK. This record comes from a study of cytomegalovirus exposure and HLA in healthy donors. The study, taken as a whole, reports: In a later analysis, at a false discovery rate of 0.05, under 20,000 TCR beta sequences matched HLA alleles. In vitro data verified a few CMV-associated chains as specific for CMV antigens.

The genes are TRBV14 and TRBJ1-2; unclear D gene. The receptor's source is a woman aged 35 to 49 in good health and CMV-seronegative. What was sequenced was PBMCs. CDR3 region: CASSQDSVAANYGYTF. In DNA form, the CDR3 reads TGTGCCAGCAGCCAAGATTCCGTAGCAGCTAACTATGGCTACACCTTC.